This T cell receptor beta chain was found in a study of T cell responses to AZD1222 COVID-19 vaccine. Analysis merged second doses at about 4 or about 12 weeks. About this clone: Its matching antigen is unknown. The DNA is omitted, as the CDR3 cannot be located on it reliably, and the CDR3 follows TCRdb's listing.

Study-wide results and caveats: No day 14 peak samples; only post-peak repertoires were characterized. A mostly white British donor set with more females was recruited, and clonal diversity was possibly underestimated.

Germline V gives CDR1 MGHRA, CDR2 YSYEKL. Inclusive of both ends, the CDR3 amounts to 22 amino acids. Profiled with immunoSEQ multiplex PCR; TCRdb holds only in-frame clones, not every one. Of about 160,000 clones listed, around 87% are singletons. The clonotype was recovered from an adult who received the AZD1222 COVID-19 vaccine. The sample in question was peripheral blood, obtained 28 days after the second AZD1222 dose. The chain joins TRBV4-1 to TRBJ2-5. This CDR3 reads CASSQDPPEETQYFGPGSAQYF.